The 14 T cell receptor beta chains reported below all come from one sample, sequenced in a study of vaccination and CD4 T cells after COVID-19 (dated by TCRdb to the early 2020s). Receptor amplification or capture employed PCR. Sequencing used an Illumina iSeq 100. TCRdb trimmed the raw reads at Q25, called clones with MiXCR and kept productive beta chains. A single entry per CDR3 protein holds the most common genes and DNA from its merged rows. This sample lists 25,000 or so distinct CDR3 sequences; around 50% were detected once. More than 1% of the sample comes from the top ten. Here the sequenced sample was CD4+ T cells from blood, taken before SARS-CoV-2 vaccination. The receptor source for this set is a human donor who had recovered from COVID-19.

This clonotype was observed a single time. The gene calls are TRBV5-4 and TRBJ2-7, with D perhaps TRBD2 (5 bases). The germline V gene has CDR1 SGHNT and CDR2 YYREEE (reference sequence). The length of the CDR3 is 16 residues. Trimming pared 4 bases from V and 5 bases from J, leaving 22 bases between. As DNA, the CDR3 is TGTGCCAGCAGCAGGTTGGGCGGGTTGGCGCCCCACGAGCAGTACTTC. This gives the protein CASSRLGGLAPHEQYF. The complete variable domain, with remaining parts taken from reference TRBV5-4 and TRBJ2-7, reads ETGVTQSPTHLIKTRGQQVTLRCSSQSGHNTVSWYQQALGQGPQFIFQYYREEENGRGNFPPRFSGLQFPNYSSELNVNALELDDSALYLCASSRLGGLAPHEQYFGPGTRLTVT.

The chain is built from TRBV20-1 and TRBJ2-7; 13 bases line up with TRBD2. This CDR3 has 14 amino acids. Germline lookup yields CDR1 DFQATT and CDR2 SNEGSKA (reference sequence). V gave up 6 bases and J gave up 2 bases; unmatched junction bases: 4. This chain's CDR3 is CSAGTSGTTYEQYF. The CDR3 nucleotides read TGCAGTGCCGGGACTAGCGGGACGACCTACGAGCAGTACTTC.

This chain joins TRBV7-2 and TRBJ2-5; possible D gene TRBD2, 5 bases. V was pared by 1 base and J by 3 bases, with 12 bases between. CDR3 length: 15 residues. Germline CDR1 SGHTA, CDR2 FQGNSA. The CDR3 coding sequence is TGTGCCAGCAGCTTAGAGTGGAGAGCGGAAGAGACCCAGTACTTC. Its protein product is CASSLEWRAEETQYF.

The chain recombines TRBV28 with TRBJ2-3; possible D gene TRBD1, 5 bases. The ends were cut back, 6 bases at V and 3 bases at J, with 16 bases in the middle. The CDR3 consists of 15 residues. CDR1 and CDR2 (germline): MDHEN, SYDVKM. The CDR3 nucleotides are TGTGCCAGCAGCCTACCTCCAGGGATTACAGATACGCAGTATTTT. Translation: CASSLPPGITDTQYF.

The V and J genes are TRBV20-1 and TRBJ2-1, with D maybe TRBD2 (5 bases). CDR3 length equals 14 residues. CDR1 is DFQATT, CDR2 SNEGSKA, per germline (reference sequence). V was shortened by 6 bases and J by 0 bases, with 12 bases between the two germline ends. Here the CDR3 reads CSARTVSSYNEQFF. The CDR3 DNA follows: TGCAGTGCAAGGACTGTGAGCTCCTACAATGAGCAGTTCTTC.

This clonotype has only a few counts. CDR3 coding DNA: TGTGCCAGCGTGCAGGGGAGGGATTCACCCCTCCACTTT. Translating gives CASVQGRDSPLHF. This chain links TRBV2 with TRBJ1-6; D might be TRBD1 (6 bases). This CDR3 spans 13 amino acids. CDR1 and CDR2 from the germline V gene are SNHLY and FYNNEI. The V and J ends lost 8 bases and 8 bases respectively, with 13 bases between them.

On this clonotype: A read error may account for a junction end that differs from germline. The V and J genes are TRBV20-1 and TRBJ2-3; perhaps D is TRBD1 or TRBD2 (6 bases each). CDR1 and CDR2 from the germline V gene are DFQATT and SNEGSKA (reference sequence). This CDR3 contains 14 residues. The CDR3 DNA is TGCAGTGCTAGGAGGGGGGTGATCACAGATATGCAGTATTTT. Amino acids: CSARRGVITDMQYF.

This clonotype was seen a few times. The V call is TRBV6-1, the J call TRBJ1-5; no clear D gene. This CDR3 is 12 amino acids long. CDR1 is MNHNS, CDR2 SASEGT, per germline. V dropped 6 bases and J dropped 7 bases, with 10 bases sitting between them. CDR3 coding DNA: TGTGCCAGCAGCCAGTCTCGCCAGCCCCAGCATTTT. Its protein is CASSQSRQPQHF.

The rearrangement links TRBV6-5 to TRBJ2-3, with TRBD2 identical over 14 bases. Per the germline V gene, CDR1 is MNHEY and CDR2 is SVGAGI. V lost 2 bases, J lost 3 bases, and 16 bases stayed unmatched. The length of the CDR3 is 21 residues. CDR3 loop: CASSYNVPGLAGVLATDTQYF. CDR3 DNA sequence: TGTGCCAGCAGTTACAATGTGCCGGGACTAGCGGGAGTCCTCGCGACAGATACGCAGTATTTT.

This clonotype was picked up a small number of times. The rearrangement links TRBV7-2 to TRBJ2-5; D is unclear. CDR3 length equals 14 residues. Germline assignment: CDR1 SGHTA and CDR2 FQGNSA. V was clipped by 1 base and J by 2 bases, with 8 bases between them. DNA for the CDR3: TGTGCCAGCAGCTTAGACACAGCACAAGAGACCCAGTACTTC. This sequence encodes CASSLDTAQETQYF.

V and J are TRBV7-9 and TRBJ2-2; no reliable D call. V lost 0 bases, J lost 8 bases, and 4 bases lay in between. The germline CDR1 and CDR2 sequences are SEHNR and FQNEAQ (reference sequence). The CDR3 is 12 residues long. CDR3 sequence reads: CASSLARGELFF. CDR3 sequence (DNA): TGTGCCAGCAGCTTAGCGCGTGGGGAGCTGTTTTTT.

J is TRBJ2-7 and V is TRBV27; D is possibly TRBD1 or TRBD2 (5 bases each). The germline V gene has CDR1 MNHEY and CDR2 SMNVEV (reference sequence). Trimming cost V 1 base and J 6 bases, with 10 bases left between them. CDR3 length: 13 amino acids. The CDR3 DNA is TGTGCCAGCAGTTTATGGGACCGGGGCGAGCAGTACTTC. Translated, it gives CASSLWDRGEQYF.

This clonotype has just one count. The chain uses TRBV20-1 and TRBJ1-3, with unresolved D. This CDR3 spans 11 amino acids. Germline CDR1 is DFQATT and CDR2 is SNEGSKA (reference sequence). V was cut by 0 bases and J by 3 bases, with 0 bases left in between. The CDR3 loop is CSARDGNTIYF. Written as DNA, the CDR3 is TGCAGTGCTAGAGATGGAAACACCATATATTTT.

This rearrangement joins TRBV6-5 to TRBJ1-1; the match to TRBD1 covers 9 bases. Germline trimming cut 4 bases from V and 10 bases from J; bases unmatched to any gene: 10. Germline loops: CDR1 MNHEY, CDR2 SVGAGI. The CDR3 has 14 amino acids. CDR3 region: CASSSPGQGPGAFF. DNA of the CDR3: TGTGCCAGCAGTTCTCCGGGACAGGGTCCCGGAGCTTTCTTT.